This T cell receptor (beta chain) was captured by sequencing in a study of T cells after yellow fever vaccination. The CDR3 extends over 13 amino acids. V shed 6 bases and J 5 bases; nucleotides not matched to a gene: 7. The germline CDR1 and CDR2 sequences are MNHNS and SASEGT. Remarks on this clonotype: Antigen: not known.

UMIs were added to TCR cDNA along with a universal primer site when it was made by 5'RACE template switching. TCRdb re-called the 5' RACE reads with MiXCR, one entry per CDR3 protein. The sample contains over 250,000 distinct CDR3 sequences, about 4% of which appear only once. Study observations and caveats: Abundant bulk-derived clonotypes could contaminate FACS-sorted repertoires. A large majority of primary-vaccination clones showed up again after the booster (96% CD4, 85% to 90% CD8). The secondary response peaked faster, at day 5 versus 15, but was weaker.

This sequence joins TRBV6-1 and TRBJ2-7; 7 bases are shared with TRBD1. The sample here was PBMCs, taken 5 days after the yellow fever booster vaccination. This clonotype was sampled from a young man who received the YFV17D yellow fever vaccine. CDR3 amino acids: CASRRQGFDEQYF. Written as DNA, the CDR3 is TGTGCCAGCAGGAGACAGGGCTTCGACGAGCAGTACTTC.